A selection of T cell receptor beta chains follows, all from one sample in a study of CD8 T cells in ankylosing spondylitis. Using its own MiXCR run on the 5' RACE reads, TCRdb lists one record per CDR3 protein. The data hold about 400,000 distinct CDR3 sequences, with about a fifth observed a single time. Sequenced input: blood, either unsorted or a sorted T cell fraction (not recorded which). These receptors originate from a male donor with ankylosing spondylitis. Both conserved end residues are part of each CDR3. Fields, in order: clone size, D gene, V gene, J gene, CDR3 DNA, CDR3 protein. The D gene is left open where the match is weak. A clone size is listed for some rows: how often the clone was seen (once, few, many), or a class if it is expanded.

clone size: few; D gene: TRBD1; V gene: TRBV9; J gene: TRBJ2-5; CDR3 DNA: TGTGCCAGCAGCGTAGGACCCACGACAGGGCTGGAGACCCAGTACTTC; CDR3 protein: CASSVGPTTGLETQYF
clone size: few; D gene: -; V gene: TRBV3-1; J gene: TRBJ2-3; CDR3 DNA: TGTGCCAGCAGCCAAGGAAGGGATACGCAGTATTTT; CDR3 protein: CASSQGRDTQYF
clone size: -; D gene: TRBD2; V gene: TRBV3-1; J gene: TRBJ2-3; CDR3 DNA: TGTGCCAGCAGCCAAGAAGCGACTAGCGGGAGTAATACGCAGTATTTT; CDR3 protein: CASSQEATSGSNTQYF
clone size: -; D gene: -; V gene: TRBV20-1; J gene: TRBJ2-7; CDR3 DNA: TGCAGTGCTAGAGAAGGTGGCTCCCAGCCCTACGAGCAGTACTTC; CDR3 protein: CSAREGGSQPYEQYF
clone size: -; D gene: -; V gene: TRBV7-2; J gene: TRBJ2-1; CDR3 DNA: TGTGCCAGCAGCTTACGTCCCGCCCCCTACAATGAGCAGTTCTTC; CDR3 protein: CASSLRPAPYNEQFF
clone size: many; D gene: TRBD1; V gene: TRBV29-1; J gene: TRBJ2-5; CDR3 DNA: TGCAGCGTTGAAGAAAACAGGGGGTCAACTTGGGGAGAGACCCAGTACTTC; CDR3 protein: CSVEENRGSTWGETQYF
clone size: -; D gene: TRBD2; V gene: TRBV20-1; J gene: TRBJ2-5; CDR3 DNA: TGCAGTGCAAGAACTAGCGGGTCGTACCAAGAGACCCAGTACTTC; CDR3 protein: CSARTSGSYQETQYF
clone size: -; D gene: -; V gene: TRBV7-2; J gene: TRBJ1-1; CDR3 DNA: TGTGCCAGCAGCTTAGCGGTTAGGGACTTGGCTTTCTTT; CDR3 protein: CASSLAVRDLAFF
clone size: -; D gene: -; V gene: TRBV12-3/TRBV12-4; J gene: TRBJ1-5; CDR3 DNA: TGTGCCAGCAGTTTATTGCGCTCCCATGACCCCCAGCATTTT; CDR3 protein: CASSLLRSHDPQHF
clone size: few; D gene: -; V gene: TRBV11-3; J gene: TRBJ2-1; CDR3 DNA: TGTGCCAGCAGCTTAGATCGGTCGGAGCAGTTCTTC; CDR3 protein: CASSLDRSEQFF
clone size: many; D gene: -; V gene: TRBV20-1; J gene: TRBJ2-1; CDR3 DNA: TGCAGTGCTCTTGGTTTTAGCAATGAGCAGTTCTTC; CDR3 protein: CSALGFSNEQFF
clone size: -; D gene: -; V gene: TRBV4-1; J gene: TRBJ2-1; CDR3 DNA: TGCGCCAGCAGCCAAGATCGGGACCCGGCCAATGAGCAGTTCTTC; CDR3 protein: CASSQDRDPANEQFF
clone size: -; D gene: TRBD1; V gene: TRBV20-1; J gene: TRBJ2-1; CDR3 DNA: TGCAGTGCTAGAGTCCCGGGACAGAGATACAATGAGCAGTTCTTC; CDR3 protein: CSARVPGQRYNEQFF
clone size: -; D gene: -; V gene: TRBV7-9; J gene: TRBJ2-1; CDR3 DNA: TGTGCCAGCACCTCCCTCCGGACTCCACAGTTCTTC; CDR3 protein: CASTSLRTPQFF
clone size: many; D gene: TRBD2; V gene: TRBV20-1; J gene: TRBJ2-4; CDR3 DNA: TGCAGTGCTAGCACGGGAGGGAGGGACATTCAGTACTTC; CDR3 protein: CSASTGGRDIQYF
clone size: -; D gene: TRBD1; V gene: TRBV19; J gene: TRBJ2-7; CDR3 DNA: TGTGCCAGCACCAACAGGGGACGTGGGTCCTACGAGCAGTACTTC; CDR3 protein: CASTNRGRGSYEQYF
clone size: few; D gene: -; V gene: TRBV7-7; J gene: TRBJ2-2; CDR3 DNA: TGTGCTAGCAGCTTTTCTCTTGGGGGGCCCGACACCGGGGAGCTGTTTTTT; CDR3 protein: CASSFSLGGPDTGELFF
clone size: few; D gene: TRBD1; V gene: TRBV6-5; J gene: TRBJ1-5; CDR3 DNA: TGTGCCAGCAGTTATTCCCTTTCTGACAGGGGCGTAGGCAATCAGCCCCAGCATTTT; CDR3 protein: CASSYSLSDRGVGNQPQHF
clone size: -; D gene: TRBD2; V gene: TRBV18; J gene: TRBJ2-7; CDR3 DNA: TGTGCCAGCTCACCGGAGGCGGGAGGGGACGAGCAGTACTTC; CDR3 protein: CASSPEAGGDEQYF
clone size: few; D gene: -; V gene: TRBV5-1; J gene: TRBJ2-3; CDR3 DNA: TGCGCCAGCAGCTTGATCGGGACTGCACTCACAGATACGCAGTATTTT; CDR3 protein: CASSLIGTALTDTQYF
clone size: few; D gene: -; V gene: TRBV6-1; J gene: TRBJ1-5; CDR3 DNA: TGTGCCAGCAGGGGACGAGGGGTCGGGGGATATAGCAATCAGCCCCAGCATTTT; CDR3 protein: CASRGRGVGGYSNQPQHF
clone size: few; D gene: -; V gene: TRBV6-5; J gene: TRBJ1-4; CDR3 DNA: TGTGCCAGCAGTTACAATATCGGGGAAGGAGCTAATGAAAAACTGTTTTTT; CDR3 protein: CASSYNIGEGANEKLFF
clone size: few; D gene: -; V gene: TRBV20-1; J gene: TRBJ2-1; CDR3 DNA: TGCAGTGCTCCCACCCCAGGGTCAAATGAGCAGTTCTTC; CDR3 protein: CSAPTPGSNEQFF
clone size: few; D gene: -; V gene: TRBV9; J gene: TRBJ2-1; CDR3 DNA: TGTGCCAGCAGCGTAGTTCTAGCCTACAATGAGCAGTTCTTC; CDR3 protein: CASSVVLAYNEQFF
clone size: -; D gene: TRBD1; V gene: TRBV7-3; J gene: TRBJ1-1; CDR3 DNA: TGTGCCAGCAGCCAGGGGGCTTTGGGGACTGAAGCTTTCTTT; CDR3 protein: CASSQGALGTEAFF
clone size: -; D gene: TRBD2; V gene: TRBV6-5; J gene: TRBJ2-1; CDR3 DNA: TGTGCCAGCAGTTATAAGGGAGGGCTTTGGTATGAGCAGTTCTTC; CDR3 protein: CASSYKGGLWYEQFF
clone size: few; D gene: TRBD1; V gene: TRBV5-1; J gene: TRBJ2-2; CDR3 DNA: TGCGCCAGCAGGACAGGGGGCTACGGCGGGGAGCTGTTTTTT; CDR3 protein: CASRTGGYGGELFF
clone size: few; D gene: TRBD1; V gene: TRBV9; J gene: TRBJ1-6; CDR3 DNA: TGTGCCAGCAGCACCAGGGGGGAGGGATATAATTCACCCCTCCACTTT; CDR3 protein: CASSTRGEGYNSPLHF
clone size: -; D gene: -; V gene: TRBV15; J gene: TRBJ2-4; CDR3 DNA: TGTGCCACCAGCCTGGGGGGCGGGAGTGGAAACATTCAGTACTTC; CDR3 protein: CATSLGGGSGNIQYF
clone size: many; D gene: TRBD1; V gene: TRBV5-1; J gene: TRBJ1-2; CDR3 DNA: TGCGCCAGCAGCCACCTCCTACAGGGGAACTATGGCTACACCTTC; CDR3 protein: CASSHLLQGNYGYTF
clone size: few; D gene: -; V gene: TRBV12-3/TRBV12-4; J gene: TRBJ2-5; CDR3 DNA: TGTGCCAGCACCTTCGGGATTTTACAAGAGACCCAGTACTTC; CDR3 protein: CASTFGILQETQYF
clone size: -; D gene: TRBD1; V gene: TRBV5-1; J gene: TRBJ2-3; CDR3 DNA: TGCGCCAGCAGCTTCGGGACAGCTTCGTCAGATACGCAGTATTTT; CDR3 protein: CASSFGTASSDTQYF
clone size: -; D gene: -; V gene: TRBV28; J gene: TRBJ2-5; CDR3 DNA: TGTGCCATCGGGATAACCGGGGCTGAGACCCAGTACTTC; CDR3 protein: CAIGITGAETQYF
clone size: -; D gene: -; V gene: TRBV3-1; J gene: TRBJ2-2; CDR3 DNA: TGTGCCAGCAGCCAAGAGTTGGCGACCGGGGAGCTGTTTTTT; CDR3 protein: CASSQELATGELFF
clone size: few; D gene: TRBD2; V gene: TRBV12-3/TRBV12-4; J gene: TRBJ2-1; CDR3 DNA: TGTGCCAGCAGTCTAGCGGGAGCAGTCTACAATGAGCAGTTCTTC; CDR3 protein: CASSLAGAVYNEQFF
clone size: -; D gene: -; V gene: TRBV29-1; J gene: TRBJ2-1; CDR3 DNA: TGCAGCGTTGAAGTGGGCAGGGTCAATGAGCAGTTCTTC; CDR3 protein: CSVEVGRVNEQFF
clone size: many; D gene: -; V gene: TRBV5-5; J gene: TRBJ1-4; CDR3 DNA: TGTGCCAGCAGCTGGGGTACACCGAATGAAAAACTGTTTTTT; CDR3 protein: CASSWGTPNEKLFF
clone size: -; D gene: -; V gene: TRBV6-6; J gene: TRBJ1-2; CDR3 DNA: TGTGCCAGCAGTTACGGGGGAGGAGGCTACACCTTC; CDR3 protein: CASSYGGGGYTF
clone size: few; D gene: -; V gene: TRBV24-1; J gene: TRBJ2-1; CDR3 DNA: TGTGCCACCAGTGATAAAACTTACAATGAGCAGTTCTTC; CDR3 protein: CATSDKTYNEQFF
clone size: -; D gene: -; V gene: TRBV24-1; J gene: TRBJ2-7; CDR3 DNA: TGTGCCACCAGTGATCGACTAACCGTTAAGTCCTACGAGCAGTACTTC; CDR3 protein: CATSDRLTVKSYEQYF